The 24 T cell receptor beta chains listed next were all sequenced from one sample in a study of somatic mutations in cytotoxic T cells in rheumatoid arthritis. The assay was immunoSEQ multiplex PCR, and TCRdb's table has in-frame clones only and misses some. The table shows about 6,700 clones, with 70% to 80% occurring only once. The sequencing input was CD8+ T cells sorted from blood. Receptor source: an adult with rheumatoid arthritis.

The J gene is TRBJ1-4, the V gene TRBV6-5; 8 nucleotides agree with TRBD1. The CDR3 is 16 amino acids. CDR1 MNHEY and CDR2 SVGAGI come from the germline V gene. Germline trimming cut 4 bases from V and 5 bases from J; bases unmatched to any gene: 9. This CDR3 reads CASSSETGARNEKLFF. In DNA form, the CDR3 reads TGTGCCAGCAGTTCCGAGACAGGGGCGAGAAATGAAAAACTGTTTTTT.

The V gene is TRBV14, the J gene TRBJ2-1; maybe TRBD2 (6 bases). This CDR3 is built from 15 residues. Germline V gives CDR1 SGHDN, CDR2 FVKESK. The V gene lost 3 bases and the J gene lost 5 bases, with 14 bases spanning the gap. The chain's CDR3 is CASSQVARGHNEQFF. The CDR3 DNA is TGTGCCAGCAGCCAGGTAGCGCGGGGTCACAATGAGCAGTTCTTC.

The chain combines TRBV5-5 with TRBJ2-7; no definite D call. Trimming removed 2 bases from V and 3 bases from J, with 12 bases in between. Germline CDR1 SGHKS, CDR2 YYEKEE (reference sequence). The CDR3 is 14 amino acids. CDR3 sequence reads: CASSFPDGLYEQYF. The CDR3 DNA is TGTGCCAGCAGCTTCCCGGACGGGCTCTACGAGCAGTACTTC.

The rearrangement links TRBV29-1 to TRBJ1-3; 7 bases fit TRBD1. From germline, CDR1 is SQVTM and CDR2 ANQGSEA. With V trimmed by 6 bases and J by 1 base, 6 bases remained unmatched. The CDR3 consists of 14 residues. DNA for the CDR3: TGCAGCGTCTCCCACAGGGGATCTGGAAACACCATATATTTT. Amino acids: CSVSHRGSGNTIYF.

The chain's CDR3 is CASRTGGRSGNTIYF. The CDR3 DNA reads TGTGCCAGCAGGACAGGGGGTCGCTCTGGAAACACCATATATTTT. The V call is TRBV27, the J call TRBJ1-3; TRBD1 aligns across 9 bases. Looked up from germline, CDR1 is MNHEY and CDR2 is SMNVEV (reference sequence). Germline trimming cut 6 bases from V and 0 bases from J; bases unmatched to any gene: 3. CDR3 length equals 15 residues.

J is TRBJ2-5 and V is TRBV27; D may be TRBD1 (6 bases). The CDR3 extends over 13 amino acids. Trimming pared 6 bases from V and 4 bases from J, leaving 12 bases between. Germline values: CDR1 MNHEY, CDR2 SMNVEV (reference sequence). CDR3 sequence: CASSSDSGETQYF. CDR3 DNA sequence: TGTGCCAGCAGCTCGGACAGCGGAGAGACCCAGTACTTC.

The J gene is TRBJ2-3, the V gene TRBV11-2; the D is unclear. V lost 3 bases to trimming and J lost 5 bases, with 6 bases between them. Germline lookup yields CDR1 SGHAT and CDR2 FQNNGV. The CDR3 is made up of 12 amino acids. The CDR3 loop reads CASSFMGDTQYF. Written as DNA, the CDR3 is TGTGCCAGCAGCTTTATGGGAGATACGCAGTATTTT.

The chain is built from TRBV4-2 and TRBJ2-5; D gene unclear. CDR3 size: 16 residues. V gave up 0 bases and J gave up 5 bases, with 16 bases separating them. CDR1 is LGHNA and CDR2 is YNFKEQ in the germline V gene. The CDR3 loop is CASSQEQGSGPETQYF. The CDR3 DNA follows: TGTGCCAGCAGCCAAGAACAAGGTTCCGGCCCCGAGACCCAGTACTTC.

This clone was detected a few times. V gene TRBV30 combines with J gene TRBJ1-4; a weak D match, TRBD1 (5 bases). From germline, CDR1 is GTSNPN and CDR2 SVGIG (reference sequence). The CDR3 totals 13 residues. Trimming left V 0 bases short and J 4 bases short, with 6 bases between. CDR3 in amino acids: CAWSVGVNEKLFF. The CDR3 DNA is TGTGCCTGGAGTGTAGGGGTTAATGAAAAACTGTTTTTT.

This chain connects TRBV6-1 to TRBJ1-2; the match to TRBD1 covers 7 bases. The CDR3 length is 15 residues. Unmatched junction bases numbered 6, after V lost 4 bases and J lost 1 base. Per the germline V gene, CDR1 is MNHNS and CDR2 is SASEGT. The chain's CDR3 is CASSAMGQLNYGYTF. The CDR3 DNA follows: TGTGCCAGCAGTGCCATGGGACAGCTTAACTATGGCTACACCTTC.

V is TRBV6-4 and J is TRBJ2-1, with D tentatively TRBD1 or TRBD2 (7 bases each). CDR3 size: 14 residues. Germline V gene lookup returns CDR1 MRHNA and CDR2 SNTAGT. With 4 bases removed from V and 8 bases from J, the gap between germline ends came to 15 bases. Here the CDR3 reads CASSGQGGGDEQFF. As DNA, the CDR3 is TGTGCCAGCAGTGGCCAGGGGGGGGGCGATGAGCAGTTCTTC.

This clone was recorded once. This CDR3 reads CASTNSGELFF. The CDR3 coding sequence is TGTGCCAGCACCAATTCGGGGGAGCTGTTTTTT. The rearrangement links TRBV27 to TRBJ2-2, with D uncertain. The CDR3 has 11 amino acids. V lost 7 bases, J lost 8 bases, and 8 bases lay in between. CDR1 is MNHEY and CDR2 is SMNVEV in the germline V gene (reference sequence).

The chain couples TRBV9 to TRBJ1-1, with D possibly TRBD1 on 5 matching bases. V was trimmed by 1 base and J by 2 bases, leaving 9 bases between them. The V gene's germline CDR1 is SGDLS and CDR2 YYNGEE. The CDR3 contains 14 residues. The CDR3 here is CASSVRDANTEAFF. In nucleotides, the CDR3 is TGTGCCAGCAGCGTAAGGGACGCTAACACTGAAGCTTTCTTT.

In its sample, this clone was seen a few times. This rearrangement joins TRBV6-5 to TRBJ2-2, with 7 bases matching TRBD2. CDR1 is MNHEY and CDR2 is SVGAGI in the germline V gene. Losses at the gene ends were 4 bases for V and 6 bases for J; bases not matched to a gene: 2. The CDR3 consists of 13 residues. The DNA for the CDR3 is TGTGCCAGCAGTTTAACTAGCGCCGGGGAGCTGTTTTTT. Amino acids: CASSLTSAGELFF.

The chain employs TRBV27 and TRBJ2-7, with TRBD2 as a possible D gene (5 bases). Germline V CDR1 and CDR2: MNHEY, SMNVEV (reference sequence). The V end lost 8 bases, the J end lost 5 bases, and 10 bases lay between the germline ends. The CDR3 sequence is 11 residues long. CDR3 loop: CASWSGNEQYF. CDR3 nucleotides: TGTGCCAGCTGGAGCGGTAACGAGCAGTACTTC.

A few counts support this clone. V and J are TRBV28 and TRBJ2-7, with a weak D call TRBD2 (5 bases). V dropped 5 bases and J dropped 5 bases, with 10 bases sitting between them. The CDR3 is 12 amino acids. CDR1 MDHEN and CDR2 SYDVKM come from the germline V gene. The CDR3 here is CASSVGVDEQYF. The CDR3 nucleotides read TGTGCCAGCAGTGTCGGGGTCGACGAGCAGTACTTC. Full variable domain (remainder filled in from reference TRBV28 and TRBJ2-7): DVKVTQSSRYLVKRTGEKVFLECVQDMDHENMFWYRQDPGLGLRLIYFSYDVKMKEKGDIPEGYSVSREKKERFSLILESASTNQTSMYLCASSVGVDEQYFGPGTRLTVT.

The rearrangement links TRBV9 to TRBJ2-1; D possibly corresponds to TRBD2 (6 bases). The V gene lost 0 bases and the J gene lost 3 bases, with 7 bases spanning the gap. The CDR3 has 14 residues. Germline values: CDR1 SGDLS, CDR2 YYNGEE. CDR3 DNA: TGTGCCAGCAGCGTAGCGACTAGCTACAATGAGCAGTTCTTC. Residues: CASSVATSYNEQFF.

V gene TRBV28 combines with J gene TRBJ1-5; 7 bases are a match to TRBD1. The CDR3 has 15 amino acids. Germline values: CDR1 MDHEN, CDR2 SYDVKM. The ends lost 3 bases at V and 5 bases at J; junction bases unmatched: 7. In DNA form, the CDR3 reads TGTGCCAGCAGTTTGGAGGGGGCTAGGGATCAGCCCCAGCATTTT. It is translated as CASSLEGARDQPQHF. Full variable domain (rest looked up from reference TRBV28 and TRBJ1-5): DVKVTQSSRYLVKRTGEKVFLECVQDMDHENMFWYRQDPGLGLRLIYFSYDVKMKEKGDIPEGYSVSREKKERFSLILESASTNQTSMYLCASSLEGARDQPQHFGDGTRLSIL.

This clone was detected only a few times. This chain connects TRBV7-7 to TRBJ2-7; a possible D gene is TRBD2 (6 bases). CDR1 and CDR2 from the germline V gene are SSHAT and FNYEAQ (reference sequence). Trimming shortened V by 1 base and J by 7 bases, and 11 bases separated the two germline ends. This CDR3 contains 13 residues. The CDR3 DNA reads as TGTGCCAGCAGCTTAGGCCCGGCGGGGGAGCAGTACTTC. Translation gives CASSLGPAGEQYF.

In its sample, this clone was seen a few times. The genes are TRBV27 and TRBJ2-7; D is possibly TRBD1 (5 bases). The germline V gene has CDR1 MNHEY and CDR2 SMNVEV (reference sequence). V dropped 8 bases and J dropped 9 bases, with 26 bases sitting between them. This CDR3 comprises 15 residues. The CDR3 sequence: CASGLTDYYLRVQYF. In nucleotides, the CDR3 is TGTGCCAGCGGCTTGACAGATTACTATCTACGAGTGCAGTACTTC.

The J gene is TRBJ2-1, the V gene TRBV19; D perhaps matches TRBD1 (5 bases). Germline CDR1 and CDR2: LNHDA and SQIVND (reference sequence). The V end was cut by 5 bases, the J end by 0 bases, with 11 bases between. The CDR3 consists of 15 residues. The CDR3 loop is CASSLRASSYNEQFF. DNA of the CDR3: TGTGCCAGTAGTCTCAGGGCGAGCTCCTACAATGAGCAGTTCTTC.

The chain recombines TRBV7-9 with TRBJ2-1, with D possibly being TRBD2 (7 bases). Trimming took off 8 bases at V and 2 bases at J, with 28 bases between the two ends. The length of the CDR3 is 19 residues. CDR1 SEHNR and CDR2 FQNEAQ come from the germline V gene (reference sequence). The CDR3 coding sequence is TGTGCCAGCCCCCCCAGCGGCAGGGGAGGGCTCCTGACCTACAATGAGCAGTTCTTC. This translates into CASPPSGRGGLLTYNEQFF.

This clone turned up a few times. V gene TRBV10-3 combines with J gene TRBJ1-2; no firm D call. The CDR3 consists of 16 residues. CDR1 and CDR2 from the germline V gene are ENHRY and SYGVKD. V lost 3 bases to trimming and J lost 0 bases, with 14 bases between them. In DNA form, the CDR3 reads TGTGCCATCAGTGATAGGACGGCCGCTTCTAACTATGGCTACACCTTC. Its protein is CAISDRTAASNYGYTF.

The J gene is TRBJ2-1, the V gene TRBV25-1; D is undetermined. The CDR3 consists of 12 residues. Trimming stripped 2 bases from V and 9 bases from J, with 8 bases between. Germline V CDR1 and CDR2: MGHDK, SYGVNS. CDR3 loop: CASSEKRGEQFF. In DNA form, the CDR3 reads TGTGCCAGCAGTGAAAAGCGAGGTGAGCAGTTCTTC.